The rows below give T cell receptor beta chains drawn from one sample of a study. The repertoire was sequenced with immunoSEQ multiplex PCR; TCRdb's copy has only in-frame clones and lacks some. The data show tens of thousands of clones, 85% to 95% seen once. Sequenced sample: PBMCs. The receptors here all came from a man in his forties with rheumatoid arthritis. Both conserved end residues are part of each CDR3. A D gene is named only where the DNA matches it firmly. Size is stated for part of the rows, as once, few or many counts, or as a class when the clone is expanded.

d_call	clone_size	v_call	j_call	cdr3_aa	cdr3_nt
NA	NA	TRBV18	TRBJ2-6	CASSPMISSGANVLTF	TGTGCCAGCTCACCGATGATTAGCTCTGGGGCCAACGTCCTGACTTTC
TRBD2	NA	TRBV5-4	TRBJ2-5	CASSPGTSGRRGTQYF	TGTGCCAGCAGCCCCGGGACTAGCGGGAGAAGGGGGACCCAGTACTTC
NA	NA	TRBV19	TRBJ1-5	CASSTVANQPQHF	TGTGCCAGTAGTACAGTGGCCAATCAGCCCCAGCATTTT
NA	NA	TRBV14	TRBJ2-7	CASSQIGDEQYF	TGTGCCAGCAGCCAGATAGGGGACGAGCAGTACTTC
NA	NA	TRBV7-2	TRBJ2-3	CASSLDRSPDTQYF	TGTGCCAGCAGCTTAGACCGCTCACCAGATACGCAGTATTTT
NA	once	TRBV9	TRBJ1-6	CASSVDNYNSPLHF	TGTGCCAGCAGCGTCGACAACTATAATTCACCCCTCCACTTT
TRBD2	NA	TRBV3-1/TRBV3-2	TRBJ2-3	CASSHTRLAGGPSRADTQYF	TGTGCCAGCAGTCACACAAGGCTAGCGGGAGGGCCCTCCCGGGCAGATACGCAGTATTTT
NA	NA	TRBV6-1	TRBJ1-5	CASSEGGASSTVQPQHF	TGTGCCAGCAGTGAAGGGGGCGCATCTTCAACCGTCCAGCCCCAGCATTTT
TRBD1	NA	TRBV4-3	TRBJ2-3	CASSLRGQSTDTQYF	TGCGCCAGCAGCCTTCGGGGACAGAGCACAGATACGCAGTATTTT
TRBD1	NA	TRBV10-3	TRBJ1-5	CAISELGQGVNQPQHF	TGTGCCATCAGTGAGTTGGGGCAGGGGGTTAATCAGCCCCAGCATTTT
NA	NA	TRBV28	TRBJ2-5	CASTQRPVSPTETQYF	TGTGCCAGCACCCAAAGACCCGTATCCCCTACGGAGACCCAGTACTTC
NA	NA	TRBV3-1/TRBV3-2	TRBJ2-1	CASSQGAATSNEQFF	TGTGCCAGCAGCCAAGGGGCTGCGACTAGCAATGAGCAGTTCTTC
TRBD1	NA	TRBV5-1	TRBJ1-1	CASSLVETGGQRGTEAFF	TGCGCCAGCAGCTTGGTTGAGACAGGGGGCCAAAGGGGGACTGAAGCTTTCTTT
TRBD1	NA	TRBV6-6	TRBJ2-7	CASSPTGQGLPEQYF	TGTGCCAGCAGTCCGACGGGACAGGGACTCCCCGAGCAGTACTTC
NA	NA	TRBV14	TRBJ1-1	CASSRHRNTEAFF	TGTGCCAGCAGTCGACACCGGAACACTGAAGCTTTCTTT
NA	NA	TRBV6-6	TRBJ2-7	CASSLAGHSYEQYF	TGTGCCAGCAGCCTGGCCGGGCACTCCTACGAGCAGTACTTC
TRBD2	NA	TRBV7-8	TRBJ2-1	CASSLGGSPSYNEQFF	TGTGCCAGCAGCTTGGGGGGGTCCCCATCCTACAATGAGCAGTTCTTC
NA	NA	TRBV28	TRBJ1-2	CASSHSGSYGYTF	TGTGCCAGCAGCCACTCAGGGTCATATGGCTACACCTTC
NA	NA	TRBV6-6	TRBJ1-5	CASSYFLGSDNQPQHF	TGTGCCAGCAGTTACTTTCTCGGGTCAGACAATCAGCCCCAGCATTTT
NA	few	TRBV19	TRBJ2-2	CASSAYHGRELFF	TGTGCCAGTAGTGCTTATCATGGTCGGGAGCTGTTTTTT
NA	once	TRBV27	TRBJ1-5	CASSSLLGGGQPQHF	TGTGCCAGCAGTTCCCTCCTAGGGGGGGGTCAGCCCCAGCATTTT
TRBD2	NA	TRBV28	TRBJ2-7	CASSGGYAEQYF	TGTGCCAGCTCCGGGGGGTATGCCGAGCAGTACTTC
TRBD1	NA	TRBV15	TRBJ2-4	CATSGPGTAVAKNIQYF	TGTGCCACCAGCGGACCCGGGACAGCGGTAGCCAAAAACATTCAGTACTTC
NA	NA	TRBV30	TRBJ1-2	CAQTGRAYGYTF	TGTGCCCAGACGGGCAGAGCCTATGGCTACACCTTC
NA	NA	TRBV6-5	TRBJ2-5	CASRRTLVSQETQYF	TGTGCCAGCAGGCGTACCCTTGTCAGCCAAGAGACCCAGTACTTC
NA	NA	TRBV5-6	TRBJ1-5	CASSFFGNQPQHF	TGTGCCAGCAGCTTTTTTGGCAATCAGCCCCAGCATTTT
NA	NA	TRBV5-1	TRBJ1-2	CASTPGSTNYGYTF	TGCGCCAGCACCCCAGGGAGTACTAACTATGGCTACACCTTC
NA	NA	TRBV27	TRBJ2-4	CASSLGGPAKNIQYF	TGTGCCAGCAGTTTGGGCGGACCGGCCAAAAACATTCAGTACTTC
NA	NA	TRBV7-2	TRBJ1-1	CASSFKVNTEAFF	TGTGCCAGCAGCTTCAAGGTGAACACTGAAGCTTTCTTT
TRBD1	few	TRBV4-1	TRBJ2-2	CASSHRGSSLRTGELFF	TGCGCCAGCAGCCACAGGGGGTCGTCCCTCAGGACCGGGGAGCTGTTTTTT
NA	NA	TRBV7-9	TRBJ1-1	CASSLIEPNTEAFF	TGTGCCAGCAGCTTAATCGAGCCGAACACTGAAGCTTTCTTT
NA	NA	TRBV11-2	TRBJ2-1	CASSQATRGPYNEQFF	TGTGCCAGCAGCCAAGCTACTAGGGGCCCCTACAATGAGCAGTTCTTC
NA	NA	TRBV30	TRBJ1-2	CAWSVDGEHRYYGYTF	TGTGCCTGGAGTGTAGATGGGGAGCACAGGTACTATGGCTACACCTTC
NA	NA	TRBV30	TRBJ2-2	CAWETVISWGTGELFF	TGTGCCTGGGAGACAGTAATATCGTGGGGCACCGGGGAGCTGTTTTTT
TRBD1	NA	TRBV29-1	TRBJ1-4	CAGGIGEKLFF	TGCGCAGGGGGCATTGGTGAAAAACTGTTTTTT